These 12 T cell receptor beta chains were all obtained from the same sample, sequenced in a study of T cell clonotyping in hematopoietic cell transplantation. Time point here: recipient sample about 28 days before transplant, after cytoreduction. Method: immunoSEQ multiplex PCR; TCRdb's copy keeps in-frame clones and lacks some. The repertoire holds tens of thousands of clones, around 95% seen once, with around 1.5% in the top ten. The material sequenced was peripheral blood mononuclear cells, taken before stem cell transplant. The receptors here all came from a man between 35 and 55 years old with chronic myeloid leukemia. Some clones in this sample may be carry-over from other donors' samples.

This clone has only one observation. The V gene is TRBV7-3, the J gene TRBJ2-2; D gene ambiguous. CDR1 SGHTA and CDR2 FQGTGA come from the germline V gene. V lost 5 bases and J 5 bases, leaving 15 bases between the germline ends. The CDR3 extends over 15 amino acids. CDR3 loop: CASSPSAPATGELFF. CDR3 nucleotides: TGTGCCAGCAGCCCCTCGGCCCCGGCGACCGGGGAGCTGTTTTTT.

This chain joins TRBV6-5 and TRBJ2-7; D unclear. This CDR3 has 13 residues. The germline V gene has CDR1 MNHEY and CDR2 SVGAGI. With 10 bases removed from V and 1 base from J, the gap between germline ends came to 14 bases. The CDR3 DNA reads as TGTGCCACCCTCAACGGCTATTCCTACGAGCAGTACTTC. Residues: CATLNGYSYEQYF.

V and J are TRBV5-1 and TRBJ2-2; 10 positions match TRBD1. With V trimmed by 0 bases and J by 6 bases, 5 bases remained unmatched. The CDR3 runs to 16 residues. Germline V gives CDR1 SGHRS, CDR2 YFSETQ. This CDR3 is CASSLDGTGVPGELFF. As DNA, the CDR3 is TGCGCCAGCAGCTTGGATGGGACAGGGGTCCCCGGGGAGCTGTTTTTT.

The J gene is TRBJ1-2, the V gene TRBV7-2, with TRBD1 identical over 10 bases. The V segment lost 1 base and the J segment 4 bases; nucleotides outside the gene matches: 6. The CDR3 consists of 16 residues. The V gene's germline CDR1 is SGHTA and CDR2 FQGNSA. The CDR3, as DNA: TGTGCCAGCAGCTTAGGAGGGACAGGGGCGATCTATGGCTACACCTTC. This translates into CASSLGGTGAIYGYTF.

V gene TRBV11-1 combines with J gene TRBJ2-1, with D hard to call. V was cut by 4 bases and J by 6 bases, with 7 bases left in between. CDR3 length: 12 residues. Per the germline V gene, CDR1 is SGHAT and CDR2 is FQDESV (reference sequence). CDR3: CASSSSSNEQFF. The CDR3 coding sequence is TGTGCCAGCAGCTCCTCTAGCAATGAGCAGTTCTTC.

The chain has TRBV30 and TRBJ1-4; D is undetermined. Deletions cut 0 bases from V and 0 bases from J, with 5 bases between. Germline V lookup: CDR1 GTSNPN, CDR2 SVGIG (reference sequence). The CDR3 is made up of 14 amino acids. This CDR3 reads CAWSVSSTNEKLFF. The CDR3 DNA follows: TGTGCCTGGAGTGTTAGCTCAACTAATGAAAAACTGTTTTTT.

The chain has TRBV6-4 and TRBJ1-1; 9 nucleotides match TRBD1. This CDR3 region has 14 residues. The germline CDR1 and CDR2 sequences are MRHNA and SNTAGT. Trimming at V came to 7 bases and at J to 2 bases, leaving 5 bases not matched to a gene. The CDR3 coding sequence is TGTGCCAGCAAACCGACAGGGGGAAACACTGAAGCTTTCTTT. It specifies CASKPTGGNTEAFF.

This clone came up a few times. The chain is built from TRBV11-3 and TRBJ2-1; 9 nucleotides agree with TRBD2. The V segment lost 4 bases and the J segment 4 bases; nucleotides outside the gene matches: 2. Germline V lookup: CDR1 SGHNT, CDR2 YENEEA. This CDR3 contains 14 residues. CDR3 sequence reads: CASSSGLAYNEQFF. CDR3 coding DNA: TGTGCCAGCAGCTCGGGACTAGCTTACAATGAGCAGTTCTTC. Full variable domain (remainder filled in from reference TRBV11-3 and TRBJ2-1): EAGVVQSPRYKIIEKKQPVAFWCNPISGHNTLYWYLQNLGQGPELLIRYENEEAVDDSQLPKDRFSAERLKGVDSTLKIQPAELGDSAVYLCASSSGLAYNEQFFGPGTRLTVL.

This sequence joins TRBV11-2 and TRBJ1-4; D not resolved. CDR3 size: 15 residues. Germline lookup yields CDR1 SGHAT and CDR2 FQNNGV. The V and J ends lost 5 bases and 3 bases respectively, with 13 bases between them. CDR3 DNA: TGTGCCAGCAGCGTGGATGGGGTCCCTAATGAAAAACTGTTTTTT. Translated: CASSVDGVPNEKLFF.

The rearrangement uses TRBV9 and TRBJ1-1; D not certain. Germline V gene data show CDR1 as SGDLS and CDR2 as YYNGEE. The CDR3 covers 13 residues. Trimming cost V 0 bases and J 1 base, with 4 bases left between them. The CDR3 bases are TGTGCCAGCAGCGTAGTACAGAACACTGAAGCTTTCTTT. Protein: CASSVVQNTEAFF.

J is TRBJ2-7 and V is TRBV9, with D perhaps TRBD1 or TRBD2 (6 bases each). Germline CDR1 reads SGDLS; CDR2 reads YYNGEE. V lost 0 bases and J lost 1, with 17 bases in between. CDR3 length: 17 residues. The CDR3 DNA reads as TGTGCCAGCAGCGTAGGGAAGGGGGGCCCCTATTCCTACGAGCAGTACTTC. This sequence encodes CASSVGKGGPYSYEQYF.

This sequence joins TRBV7-8 and TRBJ1-6; unclear D gene. The germline CDR1 and CDR2 sequences are SGHVS and FQNEAQ. V shed 0 bases and J shed 5 bases, with 8 bases lying between them. There are 15 residues in the CDR3. DNA for the CDR3: TGTGCCAGCAGCTTAGCGACGGGAAATAATTCACCCCTCCACTTT. Its translation is CASSLATGNNSPLHF.